What follows are 5 T cell receptor beta chains derived from one specimen sequenced in a study of CD8+ T cells in alopecia areata (dated by TCRdb to 2016 to 2019). Library creation used the immunoSEQ multiplex PCR assay. RNA was extracted from all samples and reverse transcribed into cDNA as template for TCR sequencing. TCRdb stores this immuneACCESS table with in-frame sequences only. Part of the clones is absent; in the studies checked, under half of the shortfall reflects unresolved V genes, and no reason is known for the rest. The sample contains over 150,000 clones, roughly 50% of them found a single time. The ten largest clones add up to under 7% of the sample. Explained via the paper, the time point label denotes: less than 25 weeks on oral tofacitinib. In the paper's terms, the treatment or condition label means: oral pan-JAK inhibitor, 5-10 mg twice daily. Sequencing used CD4+ T cells sorted from blood, obtained at week 24, from a patient treated with tofacitinib. The receptor set was obtained from a human donor with alopecia areata.

The genes are TRBV2 and TRBJ2-3, with 7 bases identical to TRBD1. V shed 5 bases and J 6 bases; nucleotides not matched to a gene: 8. The V gene's germline CDR1 is SNHLY and CDR2 FYNNEI. This CDR3 has 14 residues. Here the CDR3 DNA reads TGTGCCAGCAGTCTGACAGGGTCAACGGATACGCAGTATTTT. Protein sequence: CASSLTGSTDTQYF. Based on the CDR3 plus reference TRBV2 and TRBJ2-3, the full variable domain is EPEVTQTPSHQVTQMGQEVILRCVPISNHLYFYWYRQILGQKVEFLVSFYNNEISEKSEIFDDQFSVERPDGSNFTLKIRSTKLEDSAMYFCASSLTGSTDTQYFGPGTRLTVL.

The chain joins TRBV5-1 to TRBJ2-5, with 13 bases fitting TRBD2. The CDR3 is made up of 17 amino acids. Germline loops: CDR1 SGHRS, CDR2 YFSETQ. V trimming: 0 bases; J trimming: 7 bases; junction bases outside the gene matches: 9. CDR3 sequence: CASSLAQLAGGPGTQYF. CDR3 in DNA: TGCGCCAGCAGCTTGGCCCAACTAGCGGGAGGGCCGGGGACCCAGTACTTC. Full variable domain (missing parts from reference TRBV5-1 and TRBJ2-5): KAGVTQTPRYLIKTRGQQVTLSCSPISGHRSVSWYQQTPGQGLQFLFEYFSETQRNKGNFPGRFSGRQFSNSRSEMNVSTLELGDSALYLCASSLAQLAGGPGTQYFGPGTRLLVL.

In this sample, this clone turned up a few times. The gene calls are TRBV13 and TRBJ2-3; 14 positions agree with TRBD2. After removal of 3 bases from V and 0 bases from J, the junction contained 5 bases not matched to a gene. CDR3 length equals 18 residues. Germline V gene lookup returns CDR1 PRHDT and CDR2 FYEKMQ (reference sequence). CDR3 sequence: CASSLGLAGELSTDTQYF. Written as DNA, the CDR3 is TGTGCCAGCAGCTTGGGACTAGCGGGGGAACTGAGCACAGATACGCAGTATTTT.

This chain uses TRBV30 with TRBJ2-7; D gene uncertain. The germline CDR1 and CDR2 sequences are GTSNPN and SVGIG (reference sequence). Trimming took 2 bases from V and 0 from J, leaving 5 bases between them. There are 12 residues in the CDR3. The CDR3 here is CAWSYTSYEQYF. CDR3 nucleotides: TGTGCCTGGAGTTACACCTCCTACGAGCAGTACTTC.

This chain uses TRBV11-2 with TRBJ2-7, with D possibly TRBD1 on 5 matching bases. In germline, CDR1 is SGHAT, CDR2 FQNNGV. The CDR3 is 14 residues long. Trimming removed 1 base from V and 4 bases from J, with 11 bases in between. The CDR3 DNA reads as TGTGCCAGCAGCTTAGCAGGGAAATGGTACGAGCAGTACTTC. Its protein is CASSLAGKWYEQYF.